This TCR beta chain comes out of a study of blood T cell repertoires in COVID-19. Study details: The United States, Italy and Spain provided the acute and convalescent COVID-19 samples. T cells, B-cell-depleted T cells, or PBMCs supplied cDNA or gDNA.

Original analysis: Amplification with reference gene primers provided the estimates of nucleated cell counts. Sequencing used immunoSEQ multiplex PCR; TCRdb keeps in-frame clones, though not all of them. V and J calls and clone size follow that table, whereas D and trimming were derived from the DNA. The table shows about 140,000 clones, with under 85% occurring only once. Sequencing was performed on peripheral blood. The TCR comes from a man aged 50-59 years with active or convalescent COVID-19.

CDR3 nucleotides: TGCAGCGTTGTACAGGGGGATCAGCCCCAGCATTTT. Protein: CSVVQGDQPQHF. This chain links TRBV29-1 with TRBJ1-5; the match to TRBD1 covers 8 bases. The trim removed 4 bases at V and 5 bases at J, leaving 1 base unmatched. The CDR3 spans 12 residues. Germline V lookup: CDR1 SQVTM, CDR2 ANQGSEA.